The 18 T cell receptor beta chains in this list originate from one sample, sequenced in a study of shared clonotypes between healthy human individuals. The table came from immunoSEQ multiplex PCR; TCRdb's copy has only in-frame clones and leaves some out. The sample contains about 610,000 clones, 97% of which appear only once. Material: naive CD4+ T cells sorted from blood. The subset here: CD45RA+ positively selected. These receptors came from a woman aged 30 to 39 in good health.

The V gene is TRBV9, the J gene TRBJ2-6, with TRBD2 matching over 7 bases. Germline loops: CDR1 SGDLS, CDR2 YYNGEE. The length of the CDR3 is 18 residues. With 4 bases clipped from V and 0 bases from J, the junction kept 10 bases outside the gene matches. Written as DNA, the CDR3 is TGTGCCAGCAGCTACGGGGCGGGGGATACCTCTGGGGCCAACGTCCTGACTTTC. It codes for CASSYGAGDTSGANVLTF.

The CDR3 DNA is TGTGCCAGCTCACCACTGGAGTCTAACTATGGCTACACCTTC. Its translation is CASSPLESNYGYTF. The J gene is TRBJ1-2, the V gene TRBV18; D is unresolved. The CDR3 has 14 amino acids. The germline gives CDR1 KGHSH, CDR2 LQKENI. Trimming took 1 base from V and 0 from J, leaving 6 bases between them.

The CDR3 coding sequence is TGTGCCAGCAGGAGCGGGAGATACGAGCAGTACTTC. It codes for CASRSGRYEQYF. The V call is TRBV28, the J call TRBJ2-7, with 8 nucleotides matching TRBD2. Trimming removed 6 bases from V and 4 bases from J; junction bases left unmatched: 2. CDR1 is MDHEN, CDR2 SYDVKM, per germline. This CDR3 has 12 amino acids.

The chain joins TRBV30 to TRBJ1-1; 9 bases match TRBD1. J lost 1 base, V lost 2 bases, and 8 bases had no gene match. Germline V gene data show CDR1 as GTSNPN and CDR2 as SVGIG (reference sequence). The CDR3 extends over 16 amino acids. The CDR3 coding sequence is TGTGCCTGGAGTCCCGGACAGGGGAGGGCGAACACTGAAGCTTTCTTT. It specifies CAWSPGQGRANTEAFF.

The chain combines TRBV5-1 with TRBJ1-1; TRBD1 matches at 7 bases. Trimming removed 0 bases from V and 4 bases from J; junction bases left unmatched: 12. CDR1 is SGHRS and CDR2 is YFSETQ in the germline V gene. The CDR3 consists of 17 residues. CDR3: CASSLGWTGTQGTEAFF. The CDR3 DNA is TGCGCCAGCAGCTTGGGATGGACAGGAACCCAGGGCACTGAAGCTTTCTTT.

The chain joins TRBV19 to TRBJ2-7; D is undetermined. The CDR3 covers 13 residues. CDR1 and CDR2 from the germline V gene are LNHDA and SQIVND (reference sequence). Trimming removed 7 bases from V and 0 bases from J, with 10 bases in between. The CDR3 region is CASKDLNSYEQYF. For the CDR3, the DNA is TGTGCCAGTAAGGACCTCAACTCCTACGAGCAGTACTTC.

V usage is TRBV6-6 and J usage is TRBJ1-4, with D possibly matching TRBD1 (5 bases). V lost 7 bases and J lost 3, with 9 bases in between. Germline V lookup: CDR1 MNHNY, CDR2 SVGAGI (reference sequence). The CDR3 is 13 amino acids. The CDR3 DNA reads TGTGCCAGCATGCGAGGGGCTAATGAAAAACTGTTTTTT. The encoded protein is CASMRGANEKLFF.

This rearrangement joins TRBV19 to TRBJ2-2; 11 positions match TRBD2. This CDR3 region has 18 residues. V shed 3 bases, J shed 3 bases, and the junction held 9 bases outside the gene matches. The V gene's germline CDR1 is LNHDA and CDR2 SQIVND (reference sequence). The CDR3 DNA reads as TGTGCCAGTAGTATGGGTAGCGGGAGGGCCTTTGACACCGGGGAGCTGTTTTTT. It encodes CASSMGSGRAFDTGELFF.

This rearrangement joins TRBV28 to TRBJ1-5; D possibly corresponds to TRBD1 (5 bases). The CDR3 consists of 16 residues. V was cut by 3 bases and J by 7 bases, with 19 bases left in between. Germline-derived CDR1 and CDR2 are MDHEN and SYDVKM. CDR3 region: CASSFLPRVRQQPQHF. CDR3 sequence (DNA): TGTGCCAGCAGTTTCTTACCCAGGGTGCGGCAGCAGCCCCAGCATTTT. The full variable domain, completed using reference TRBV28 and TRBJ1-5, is DVKVTQSSRYLVKRTGEKVFLECVQDMDHENMFWYRQDPGLGLRLIYFSYDVKMKEKGDIPEGYSVSREKKERFSLILESASTNQTSMYLCASSFLPRVRQQPQHFGDGTRLSIL.

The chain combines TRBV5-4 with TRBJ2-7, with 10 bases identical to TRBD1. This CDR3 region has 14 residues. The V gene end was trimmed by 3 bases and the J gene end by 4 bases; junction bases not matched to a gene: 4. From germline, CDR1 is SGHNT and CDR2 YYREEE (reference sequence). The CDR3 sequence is CASSSRTGGYEQYF. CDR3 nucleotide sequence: TGTGCCAGCAGCTCTCGGACAGGGGGGTACGAGCAGTACTTC.

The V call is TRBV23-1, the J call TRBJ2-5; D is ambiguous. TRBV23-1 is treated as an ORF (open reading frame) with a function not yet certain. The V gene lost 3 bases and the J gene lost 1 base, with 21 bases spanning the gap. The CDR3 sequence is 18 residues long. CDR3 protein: CASSQADMKELGQETQYF. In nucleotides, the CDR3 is TGCGCCAGCAGTCAGGCAGATATGAAGGAATTGGGCCAAGAGACCCAGTACTTC.

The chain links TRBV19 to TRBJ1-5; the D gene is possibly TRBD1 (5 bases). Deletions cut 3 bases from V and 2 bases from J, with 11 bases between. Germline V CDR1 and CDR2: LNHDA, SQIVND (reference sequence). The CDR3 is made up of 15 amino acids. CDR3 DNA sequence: TGTGCCAGTAGTATCGACAGCTGGGGCAATCAGCCCCAGCATTTT. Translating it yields CASSIDSWGNQPQHF.

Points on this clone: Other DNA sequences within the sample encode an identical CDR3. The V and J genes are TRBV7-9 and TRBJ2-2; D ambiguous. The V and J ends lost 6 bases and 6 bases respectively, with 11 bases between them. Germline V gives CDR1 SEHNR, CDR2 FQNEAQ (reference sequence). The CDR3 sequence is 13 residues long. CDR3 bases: TGTGCCAGCAGGCCTAGGTTAGCCGGGGAGCTGTTTTTT. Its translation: CASRPRLAGELFF.

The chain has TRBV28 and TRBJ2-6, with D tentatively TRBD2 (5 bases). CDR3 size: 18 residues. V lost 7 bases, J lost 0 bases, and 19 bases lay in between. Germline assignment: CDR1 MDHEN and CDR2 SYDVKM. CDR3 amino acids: CASTLGEGFSSGANVLTF. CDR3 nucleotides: TGTGCCAGCACCCTTGGTGAGGGTTTTTCCTCTGGGGCCAACGTCCTGACTTTC.

CDR3 DNA sequence: TGTGCCAGCAGTGGGACAGAAGAAAATTCACCCCTCCACTTT. Amino acid sequence: CASSGTEENSPLHF. J is TRBJ1-6 and V is TRBV6-5; the match to TRBD1 covers 7 bases. CDR1 MNHEY and CDR2 SVGAGI come from the germline V gene. V gave up 5 bases and J gave up 7 bases; unmatched junction bases: 5. CDR3 length: 14 amino acids.

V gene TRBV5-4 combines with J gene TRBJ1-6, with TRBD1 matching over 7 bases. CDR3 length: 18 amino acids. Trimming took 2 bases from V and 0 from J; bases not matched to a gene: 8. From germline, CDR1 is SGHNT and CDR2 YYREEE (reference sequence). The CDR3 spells CASSFTGTASSYNSPLHF. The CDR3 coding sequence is TGTGCCAGCAGCTTTACCGGGACAGCCAGCTCCTATAATTCACCCCTCCACTTT.

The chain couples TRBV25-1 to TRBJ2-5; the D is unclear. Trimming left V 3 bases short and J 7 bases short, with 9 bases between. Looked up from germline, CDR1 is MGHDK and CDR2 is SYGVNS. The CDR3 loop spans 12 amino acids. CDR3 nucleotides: TGTGCCAGCAGTGACTCACTGGGGACCCAGTACTTC. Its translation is CASSDSLGTQYF. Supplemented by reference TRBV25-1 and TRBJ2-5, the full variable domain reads EADIYQTPRYLVIGTGKKITLECSQTMGHDKMYWYQQDPGMELHLIHYSYGVNSTEKGDLSSESTVSRIRTEHFPLTLESARPSHTSQYLCASSDSLGTQYFGPGTRLLVL.

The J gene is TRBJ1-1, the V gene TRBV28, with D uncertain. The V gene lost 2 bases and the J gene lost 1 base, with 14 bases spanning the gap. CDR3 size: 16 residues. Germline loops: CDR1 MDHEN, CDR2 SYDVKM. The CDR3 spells CASSLPPPPANTEAFF. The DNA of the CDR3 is TGTGCCAGCAGTTTACCCCCACCTCCAGCGAACACTGAAGCTTTCTTT.